A selection of T cell receptor beta chains follows, all from one sample in a study of CD8 T cells in ankylosing spondylitis. Using its own MiXCR run on the 5' RACE reads, TCRdb lists one record per CDR3 protein. The sample records more than 300,000 distinct CDR3 sequences, 7% to 9% being singletons. The sample taken for sequencing was blood, either unsorted or a sorted T cell fraction (not recorded which). The receptors shown here come from a male donor with ankylosing spondylitis. Both conserved end residues are part of each CDR3. Each record gives: J gene, V gene, CDR3 protein.

TRBJ1-6 TRBV7-9 CASSLDDSTYSPLHF
TRBJ2-3 TRBV20-1 CSASRAPFPDTQYF
TRBJ2-3 TRBV18 CASSSGQGLITDTQYF
TRBJ2-5 TRBV27 CASSLTSGATGTQYF
TRBJ1-5 TRBV7-8 CASSARGPGGNQPQHF
TRBJ2-7 TRBV6-5 CASSYGAGGYEQYF
TRBJ1-1 TRBV7-8 CASSLGTGTGNTEAFF
TRBJ1-2 TRBV7-9 CASSLADYTF
TRBJ1-2 TRBV29-1 CSVENPGQGASGYTF
TRBJ2-5 TRBV6-1 CASSESKSTRETQYF
TRBJ2-5 TRBV5-1 CASIFGDLYQETQYF
TRBJ2-1 TRBV12-3/TRBV12-4 CASSPSGRGVGSYNEQFF
TRBJ1-2 TRBV28 CASSSSRRPLNYGYTF
TRBJ2-7 TRBV5-1 CASSFSRQGINYEQYF
TRBJ1-3 TRBV7-6 CASSLRGSGNTIYF
TRBJ2-7 TRBV20-1 CSARRKREVSYEQYF
TRBJ2-3 TRBV4-3 CASSQDPAGGGDTQYF
TRBJ1-1 TRBV12-5 CASGLALGHTEAFF
TRBJ2-5 TRBV29-1 CSVGGVIREGETQYF
TRBJ1-5 TRBV6-1 CASSATHSNQPQHF
TRBJ2-2 TRBV5-1 CASSLVIDTGELFF
TRBJ1-1 TRBV12-3/TRBV12-4 CASTNGANTEAFF
TRBJ1-5 TRBV21-1 CASSKGDQPQHF
TRBJ1-3 TRBV12-3/TRBV12-4 CASSESGQISGNTIYF
TRBJ1-3 TRBV20-1 CSARYGPGNTIYF
TRBJ2-7 TRBV20-1 CPDPGWEEGEQYF
TRBJ1-5 TRBV7-8 CASSLGDRNQPQHF
TRBJ2-7 TRBV6-6 CASSTKIYEQYF
TRBJ2-2 TRBV19 CASKGRGNTGELFF
TRBJ1-1 TRBV18 CASSTRTEIYEAFF
TRBJ2-1 TRBV6-6 CASTLAAGGEQFF
TRBJ2-7 TRBV29-1 CSVGTEIYEQYF
TRBJ2-6 TRBV5-1 CASSSGTGTSGANVLTF
TRBJ1-1 TRBV6-1 CASSPGAGPEAFF
TRBJ1-5 TRBV6-5 CASSYRDALYSNQPQHF
TRBJ2-7 TRBV19 CASSKGVLDFKYF
TRBJ2-1 TRBV9 CASSVGDSSYNEQFF
TRBJ2-7 TRBV10-3 CASGQIGFNEQYF
TRBJ2-7 TRBV29-1 CSVGTGIGEQYF
TRBJ2-1 TRBV7-7 CASSSGTSYYNEQFF
TRBJ2-7 TRBV5-1 CASSLGVSGSGEQYF
TRBJ2-2 TRBV29-1 CSVARGENTGELFF
TRBJ1-3 TRBV20-1 CSARDSDRGWAGNTIYF
TRBJ2-7 TRBV10-3 CAIRGEPSYEQYF
TRBJ2-7 TRBV7-3 CASSSRAGSYEQYF
TRBJ2-3 TRBV29-1 CSVVVAGGGTDTQYF
TRBJ1-1 TRBV12-3/TRBV12-4 CASTGNTEAFF
TRBJ2-7 TRBV12-3/TRBV12-4 CASSMSYRGSYEQYF
TRBJ2-1 TRBV20-1 CSARNGEGSYNEQFF
TRBJ1-1 TRBV5-1 CASSTQGGPTEAFF
TRBJ2-1 TRBV6-2/TRBV6-3 CASSRRDRVRGDEQFF
TRBJ2-7 TRBV7-7 CASSLDLFSYEQYF
TRBJ2-1 TRBV27 CASSSRTSGFKSNEQFF
TRBJ1-4 TRBV5-1 CASSLESGPGEKLFF